Listed here are 12 T cell receptor beta chains from one sample, sequenced in a study of T-cell memory formation after mild COVID-19. TCRdb passed the 5' RACE reads through MiXCR, listing each CDR3 protein once. The sample carries about 320,000 distinct CDR3 sequences, roughly an eighth recorded once. Specimen: PBMCs or a T cell subset sorted from them (not recorded which). Receptor source: a young man who had mild COVID-19 (a few samples of this study predate the infection). Cell type and time point are not known.

The chain has TRBV14 and TRBJ1-1; D gene ambiguous. This CDR3 contains 16 residues. Trimming cost V 0 bases and J 10 bases, with 21 bases left between them. In germline, CDR1 is SGHDN, CDR2 FVKESK. The CDR3 sequence: CASSQDPVVPSHVAFF. The CDR3 coding sequence is TGTGCCAGCAGCCAAGACCCGGTCGTCCCCAGTCATGTAGCTTTCTTT.

This clonotype was found many times. This chain connects TRBV27 to TRBJ2-7; TRBD1 matches at 8 bases. Germline assignment: CDR1 MNHEY and CDR2 SMNVEV (reference sequence). The CDR3 totals 15 residues. The ends lost 3 bases at V and 2 bases at J; junction bases unmatched: 6. This CDR3 reads CASSFDGQGTYEQYF. The CDR3 region has the DNA TGTGCCAGCAGTTTTGACGGACAGGGAACCTACGAGCAGTACTTC.

The chain joins TRBV10-3 to TRBJ2-5; D may be TRBD1 or TRBD2 (6 bases each). The germline V gene encodes CDR1 ENHRY and CDR2 SYGVKD. CDR3 length: 15 residues. V lost 9 bases to trimming and J lost 1 base, with 18 bases between them. The CDR3 DNA reads TGTGCCATTCGAGCCTCGGGGGCTTCCCAAGAGACCCAGTACTTC. Residues: CAIRASGASQETQYF.

This clonotype appeared a few times. The chain carries TRBV10-3 and TRBJ1-3, with 10 bases matching TRBD1. CDR3 size: 15 residues. After removal of 7 bases from V and 3 bases from J, the junction contained 6 bases not matched to a gene. Germline V gene sequence: CDR1 ENHRY, CDR2 SYGVKD. The CDR3 DNA reads TGTGCCATCACCTCCGGGACAGGGGATGGAAACACCATATATTTT. Amino acids: CAITSGTGDGNTIYF.

This clonotype was counted at least ten times. The chain uses TRBV4-3 and TRBJ1-5, with 7 bases aligning to TRBD1. Trimming took 0 bases from V and 4 from J; bases not matched to a gene: 12. Germline assignment: CDR1 LGHNA and CDR2 YSLEER. The CDR3 sequence is 18 residues long. CDR3 in amino acids: CASSQDEPDRAGNQPQHF. The CDR3, as DNA: TGCGCCAGCAGCCAAGATGAGCCAGACAGGGCGGGGAATCAGCCCCAGCATTTT.

The chain links TRBV14 to TRBJ2-6; D is possibly TRBD1 (6 bases). The CDR3 has 17 amino acids. The germline V and J ends were trimmed by 3 bases and 1 base, with 13 bases remaining between them. Germline CDR1 SGHDN, CDR2 FVKESK. CDR3: CASSQGPGESGANVLTF. Written as DNA, the CDR3 is TGTGCCAGCAGCCAGGGGCCAGGGGAATCTGGGGCCAACGTCCTGACTTTC.

V gene TRBV24-1 combines with J gene TRBJ2-3; TRBD1 might be the D (5 bases). V was trimmed by 7 bases and J by 2 bases, leaving 18 bases between them. This CDR3 is 16 amino acids long. Germline CDR1 is KGHDR and CDR2 is SFDVKD. CDR3: CATRDQGLFITDTQYF. The CDR3 DNA sequence: TGTGCCACCAGGGATCAGGGCCTGTTCATCACAGATACGCAGTATTTT.

V usage is TRBV20-1 and J usage is TRBJ2-2, with 9 bases aligning to TRBD2. With 0 bases clipped from V and 5 bases from J, the junction kept 7 bases outside the gene matches. This CDR3 region has 16 residues. CDR1 is DFQATT, CDR2 SNEGSKA, per germline (reference sequence). In DNA form, the CDR3 reads TGCAGTGCTAGAGAGCTTGAGCGGGGGGTAACCGGGGAGCTGTTTTTT. It encodes CSARELERGVTGELFF.

This clonotype has a handful of counts. V usage is TRBV18 and J usage is TRBJ1-6, with D possibly being TRBD1 (6 bases). The CDR3 has 14 residues. In germline, CDR1 is KGHSH, CDR2 LQKENI. Trimming stripped 2 bases from V and 6 bases from J, with 8 bases between. The CDR3 region has the DNA TGTGCCAGCTCACCAGAGGGGGTTAATTCACCCCTCCACTTT. Amino acid sequence: CASSPEGVNSPLHF.

This clonotype has just a few counts. The genes are TRBV5-1 and TRBJ1-2; D remains unclear. V was trimmed by 0 bases and J by 0 bases, leaving 6 bases between them. The CDR3 length is 14 residues. Germline V gene data show CDR1 as SGHRS and CDR2 as YFSETQ. DNA for the CDR3: TGCGCCAGCAGCTTGGAAACACCTAACTATGGCTACACCTTC. It codes for CASSLETPNYGYTF.

The chain links TRBV12-3 or TRBV12-4 to TRBJ1-1, with 8 bases identical to TRBD1. V dropped 7 bases and J dropped 4; count of bases not matched to a gene: 8. The CDR3 totals 14 residues. CDR3 sequence reads: CASNDQGAITEAFF. CDR3 sequence (DNA): TGTGCCAGCAATGATCAGGGGGCGATCACTGAAGCTTTCTTT.

This chain's CDR3 is CASSELAGALTGELFF. DNA for the CDR3: TGTGCCAGCAGTGAACTAGCGGGGGCTCTCACCGGGGAGCTGTTTTTT. V is TRBV2 and J is TRBJ2-2; TRBD2 aligns across 10 bases. Trimming took 2 bases from V and 4 from J; bases not matched to a gene: 4. This CDR3 spans 16 amino acids. CDR1 and CDR2 from the germline V gene are SNHLY and FYNNEI.